The entry below gives a single T cell receptor beta chain sequence along with its context. What it binds is unknown. The sample originates from a study of CD8 T cells in ankylosing spondylitis. Regarding the study as a whole: Reportedly, disease-linked clones are significantly enriched in ankylosing spondylitis patients' matched synovial fluid. Among TCR beta sequences, a motif of under ten highly homologous variants appeared characteristic of ankylosing spondylitis blood.

Germline CDR1 SNHLY, CDR2 FYNNEI. V was pared by 0 bases and J by 4 bases, with 15 bases between. The CDR3 sequence is 17 residues long. It was by quantitative 5'-RACE with molecular barcodes that TCR beta libraries were made. One entry per CDR3 protein, called by TCRdb with MiXCR from the 5' RACE reads. This table holds 220,000 or so distinct CDR3 sequences, roughly a tenth found once. The chain recombines TRBV2 with TRBJ1-4; TRBD1 might be the D (6 bases). Sequenced: blood, either unsorted or a sorted T cell fraction (not recorded which). The TCR comes from a male donor with ankylosing spondylitis or in good health (not recorded which). CDR3 sequence reads: CASSEATVGGGNEKLFF. CDR3 nucleotides: TGTGCCAGCAGTGAAGCGACAGTTGGGGGCGGTAATGAAAAACTGTTTTTT. Looking up the rest from reference TRBV2 and TRBJ1-4 gives the full variable domain: EPEVTQTPSHQVTQMGQEVILRCVPISNHLYFYWYRQILGQKVEFLVSFYNNEISEKSEIFDDQFSVERPDGSNFTLKIRSTKLEDSAMYFCASSEATVGGGNEKLFFGSGTQLSVL.